Sequencing of this TCR beta chain was carried out in a study of T cells in Graves' hyperthyroidism and ophthalmopathy (dated by TCRdb to the late 2010s). Broadly, across the study: Peripheral blood was sampled at the time of initial diagnosis, prior to any treatment. TCR V-J signatures able to tell the groups apart were searched for in a discovery cohort of 90 to 100 patients, of whom approximately 40 had Graves' ophthalmopathy and about 60 had stable Graves' hyperthyroidism. Whether ophthalmopathy could be predicted prospectively was tested in an independent validation cohort made up of 18 to 20 hyperthyroidism patients plus 17 patients who later progressed to ophthalmopathy. The paper describes TCR Vbeta CDR3 sequencing of about 140 peripheral blood samples, made up of 43 ophthalmopathy patients, around 78 hyperthyroidism patients and 17 progressor patients. Thyroid tissue and blood T-cell repertoires from roughly 6 Graves' hyperthyroidism patients were also compared in the study. Once sampling was done, hyperthyroidism patients were given methimazole at a starting dose of 30 mg daily, whereas ophthalmopathy patients were given high-dose intravenous methylprednisolone. The roughly 100 discovery patients were randomly split 7:3 into training and test sets.

A patient counted as having stable Graves' hyperthyroidism if no progression to ophthalmopathy occurred over 18 months of follow-up. Hyperthyroidism patients were aged 18 to 65 years and newly diagnosed, with disease duration of less than 2 months. Patients with uncontrolled infections, other autoimmune diseases, pregnancy or lactation were excluded. Clinical symptoms, serum thyroxine and TRAb, thyroid ultrasound, and orbital computed tomography formed the basis for the diagnoses. Ficoll-Paque density gradient centrifugation was used to isolate PBMCs from about 10 ml of fresh peripheral blood. Total RNA was extracted using Trizol reagent, and RNA quality was assessed on an Agilent 2100 Bioanalyzer. Amplification of TCR beta CDR3 regions was carried out from RNA transcripts. The first round of RT-PCR for the TCR CDR3 was performed with the HTBI primer set and the Qiagen OneStep RT-PCR kit. A second multiplex PCR round built the libraries, followed by size selection and purification. Paired-end sequencing of the libraries was performed with 100 bp reads on an Illumina HiSeq2000. The study's own analysis went as follows. Raw data were processed with SOAPnuke, discarding reads with adapters, uncalled bases, mean Phred below 15, or no exact constant-primer or identifier match. COPE v1.2.5 was used to merge high-quality paired reads, and clonotypes were defined as unique nucleotide sequences. Clonotypes were aligned to IMGT TRBV, TRBD and TRBJ reference segments using MiTCR v1.1. The analysis included only V-J combinations with a frequency above 0.0001, which together covered roughly 99% of the repertoires. The TCS score was defined as F50 (clonal expansion) divided by E x V (chaos), with BLOSUM62-based TCRdist calculated between CDR3 peptides within each V-J. Welch's t-statistics and random forest reduced just over 500 V-J features to about 12, which were used in a naive Bayes classifier (R e1071). TCRdb applied fastp at Q25 and MiXCR to the public reads, then kept only in-frame beta chains. Identical CDR3 proteins give one entry, which carries the most common genes and DNA. TCRdb, not the authors, supplied the V and J calls. The sample table records approximately 640,000 distinct CDR3 sequences; 17% of these occur just once. The ten largest clones capture 15% of the sample.

From V the trimming removes 1 base and from J it removes 6 bases, while the gene matches leave 2 bases of the junction unaccounted for. The germline V gene encodes CDR1 LGHDT and CDR2 YNNKEL (reference sequence). From cysteine to phenylalanine, the CDR3 is 13 amino acids long. The entry retains the CDR3 DNA only, 39 bases that are in frame from base 1. The paper as a whole reports these results and caveats: A model built on a 13 V-J signature distinguished ophthalmopathy from stable hyperthyroidism, reaching over 85% sensitivity and about 81% specificity in cross-validation and 80%/75% in testing. No statistical method was used to set the sample size in advance, and investigators knew the group allocation. Blood samples also contained most of the expanded thyroid clonotypes (frequency above 0.001), which suggests that blood repertoires may reflect thyroid immune responses. In validation, the model predicted progression to ophthalmopathy a median of roughly 6.5 months before onset, with roughly 68% sensitivity and more than 72% specificity.

This clonotype has at least ten counts. This receptor's antigen is unknown. Base qualities are not at hand, and no much larger clone is one base apart. Sequenced material: blood. This chain joins TRBV3-1 to TRBJ2-7, with 8 bases in between that match TRBD1. The TCR sequence derives from a man in his fifties or sixties with Graves' hyperthyroidism. For the CDR3, the sequence is CASSQGTGGEQYF. The DNA sequence reads TGTGCCAGCAGCCAAGGCACAGGGGGCGAGCAGTACTTC.